This TCR beta chain was found in a study of blood T cell repertoires in COVID-19. Study summary: From the United States, Italy and Spain came samples of acute and convalescent COVID-19. From T cells, B-cell-depleted T cells, or PBMCs came the material, which was cDNA or gDNA.

This CDR3 contains 15 residues. Germline V gene lookup returns CDR1 LNHDA and CDR2 SQIVND (reference sequence). J gave up 2 bases and V 3 bases, and 5 bases lay outside the gene matches. Authors' processing steps: Amplification with reference gene primers provided the estimates of nucleated cell counts. Clones were read by immunoSEQ multiplex PCR, and TCRdb kept only the in-frame ones, dropping some. The V and J calls and clone size were taken over from that table, and D and trimming were inferred from the DNA. This sample has under 150,000 clones, with around 85% found just once. This clone was detected once.

Sequencing input: peripheral blood. The receptor was isolated from a man aged 45-60 years with acute or convalescent COVID-19. This chain links TRBV19 with TRBJ1-2; 8 nucleotides line up with TRBD1. CDR3 in DNA: TGTGCCAGTAGTATGGCAGCAGGGGGCAACTATGGCTACACCTTC. As protein: CASSMAAGGNYGYTF.